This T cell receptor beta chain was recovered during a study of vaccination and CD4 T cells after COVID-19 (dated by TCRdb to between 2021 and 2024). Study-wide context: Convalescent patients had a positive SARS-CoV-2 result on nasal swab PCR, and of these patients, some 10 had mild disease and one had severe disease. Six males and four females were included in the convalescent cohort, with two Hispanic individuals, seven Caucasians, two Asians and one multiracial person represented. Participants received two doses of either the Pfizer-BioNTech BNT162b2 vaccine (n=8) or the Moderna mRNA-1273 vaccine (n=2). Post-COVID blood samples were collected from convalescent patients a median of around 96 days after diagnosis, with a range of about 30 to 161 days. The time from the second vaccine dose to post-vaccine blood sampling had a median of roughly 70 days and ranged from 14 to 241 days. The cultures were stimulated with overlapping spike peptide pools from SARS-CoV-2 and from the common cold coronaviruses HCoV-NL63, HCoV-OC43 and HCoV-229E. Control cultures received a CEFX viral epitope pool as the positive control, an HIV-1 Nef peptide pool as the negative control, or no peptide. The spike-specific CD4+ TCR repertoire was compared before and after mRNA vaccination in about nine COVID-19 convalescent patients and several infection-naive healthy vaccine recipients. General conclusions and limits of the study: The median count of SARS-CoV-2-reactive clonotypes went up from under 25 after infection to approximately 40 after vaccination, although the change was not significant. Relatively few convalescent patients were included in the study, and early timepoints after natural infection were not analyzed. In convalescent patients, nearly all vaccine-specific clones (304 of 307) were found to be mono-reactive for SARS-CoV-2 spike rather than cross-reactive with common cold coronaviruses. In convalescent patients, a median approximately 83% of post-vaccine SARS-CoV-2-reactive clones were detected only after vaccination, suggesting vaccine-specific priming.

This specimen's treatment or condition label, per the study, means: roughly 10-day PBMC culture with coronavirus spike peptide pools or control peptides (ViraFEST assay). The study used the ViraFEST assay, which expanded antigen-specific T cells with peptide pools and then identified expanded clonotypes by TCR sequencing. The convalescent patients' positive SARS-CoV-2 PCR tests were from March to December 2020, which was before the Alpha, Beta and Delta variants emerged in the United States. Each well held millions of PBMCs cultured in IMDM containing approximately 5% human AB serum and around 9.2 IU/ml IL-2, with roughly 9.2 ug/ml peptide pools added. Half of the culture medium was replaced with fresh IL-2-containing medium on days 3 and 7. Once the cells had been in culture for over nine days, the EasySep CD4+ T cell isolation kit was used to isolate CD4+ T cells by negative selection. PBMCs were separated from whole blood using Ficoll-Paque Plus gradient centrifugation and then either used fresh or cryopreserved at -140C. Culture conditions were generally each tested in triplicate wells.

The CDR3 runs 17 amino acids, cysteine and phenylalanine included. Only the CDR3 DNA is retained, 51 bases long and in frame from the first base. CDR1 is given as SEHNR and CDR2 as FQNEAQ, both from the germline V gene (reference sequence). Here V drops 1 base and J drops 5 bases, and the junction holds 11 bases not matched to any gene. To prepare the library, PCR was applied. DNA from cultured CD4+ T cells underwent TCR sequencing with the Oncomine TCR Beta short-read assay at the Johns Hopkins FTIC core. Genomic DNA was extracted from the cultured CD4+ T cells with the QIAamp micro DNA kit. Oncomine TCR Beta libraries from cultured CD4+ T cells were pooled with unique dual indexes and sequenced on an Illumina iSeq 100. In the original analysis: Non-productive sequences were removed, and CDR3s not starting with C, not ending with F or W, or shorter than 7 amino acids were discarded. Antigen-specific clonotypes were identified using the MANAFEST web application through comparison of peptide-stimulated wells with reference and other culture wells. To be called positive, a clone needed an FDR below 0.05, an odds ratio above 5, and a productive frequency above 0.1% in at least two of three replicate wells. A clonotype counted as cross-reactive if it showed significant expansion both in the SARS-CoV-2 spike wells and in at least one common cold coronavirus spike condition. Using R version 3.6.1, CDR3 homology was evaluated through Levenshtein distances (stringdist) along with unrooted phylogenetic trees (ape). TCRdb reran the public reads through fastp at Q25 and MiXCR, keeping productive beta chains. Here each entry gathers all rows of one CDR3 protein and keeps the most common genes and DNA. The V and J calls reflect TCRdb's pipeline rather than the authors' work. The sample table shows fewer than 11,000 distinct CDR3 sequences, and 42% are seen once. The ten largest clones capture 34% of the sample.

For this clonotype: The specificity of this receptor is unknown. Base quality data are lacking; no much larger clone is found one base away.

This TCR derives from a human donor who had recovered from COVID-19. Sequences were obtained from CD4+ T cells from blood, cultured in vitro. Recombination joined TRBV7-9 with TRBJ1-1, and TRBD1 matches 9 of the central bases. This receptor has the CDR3 CASSLGTGVLGFTEAFF. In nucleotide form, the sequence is TGTGCCAGCAGCTTAGGGACAGGGGTTTTAGGTTTTACTGAAGCTTTCTTT.